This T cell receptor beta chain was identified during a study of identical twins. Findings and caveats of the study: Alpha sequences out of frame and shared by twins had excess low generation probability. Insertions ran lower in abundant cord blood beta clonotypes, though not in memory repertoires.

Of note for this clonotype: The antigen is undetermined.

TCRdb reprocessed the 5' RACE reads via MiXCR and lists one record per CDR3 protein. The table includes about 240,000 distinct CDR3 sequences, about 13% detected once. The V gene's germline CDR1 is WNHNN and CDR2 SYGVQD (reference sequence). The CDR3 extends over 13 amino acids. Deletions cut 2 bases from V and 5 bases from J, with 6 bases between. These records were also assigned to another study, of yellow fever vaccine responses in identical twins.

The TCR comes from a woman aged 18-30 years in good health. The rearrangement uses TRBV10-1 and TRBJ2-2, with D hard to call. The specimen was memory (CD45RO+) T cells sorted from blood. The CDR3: CASSERKTGELFF. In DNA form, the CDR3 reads TGCGCCAGCAGTGAGAGGAAAACCGGGGAGCTGTTTTTT.